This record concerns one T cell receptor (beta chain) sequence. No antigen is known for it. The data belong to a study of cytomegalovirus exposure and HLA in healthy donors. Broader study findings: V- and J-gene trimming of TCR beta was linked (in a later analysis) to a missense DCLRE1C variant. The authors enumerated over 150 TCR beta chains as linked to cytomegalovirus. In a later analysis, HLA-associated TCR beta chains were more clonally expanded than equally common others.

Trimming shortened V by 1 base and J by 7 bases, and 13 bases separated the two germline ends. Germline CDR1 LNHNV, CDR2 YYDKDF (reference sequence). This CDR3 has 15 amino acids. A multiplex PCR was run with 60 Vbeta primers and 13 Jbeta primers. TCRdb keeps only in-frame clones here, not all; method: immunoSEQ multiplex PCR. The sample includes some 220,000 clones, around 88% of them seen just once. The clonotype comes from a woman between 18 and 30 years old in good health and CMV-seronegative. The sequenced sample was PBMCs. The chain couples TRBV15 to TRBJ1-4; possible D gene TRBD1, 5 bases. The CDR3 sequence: CATSRVGGVSEKLFF. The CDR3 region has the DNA TGTGCCACCAGCAGAGTGGGAGGGGTTAGTGAAAAACTGTTTTTT.